The T cell receptor beta chain described here comes from a study of T cell responses to AZD1222 COVID-19 vaccine. This CDR3 is built from 15 residues. The germline gives CDR1 SGHTA, CDR2 FQGTGA. J lost 5 bases, V lost 3 bases, and 2 bases had no gene match. Data came from immunoSEQ multiplex PCR; TCRdb stores just in-frame clones and leaves some out. The sample has about 110,000 clones; about 90% are singletons. Points from the study as a whole: The study identified only six AZD1222 recipients as seropositive at baseline. Two doses of AZD1222 preceded a rise in Spike-specific TCR breadth and depth.

Note on this clone: Its antigen is still unknown.

The sample here was peripheral blood, taken on day 0 of AZD1222 vaccination. This receptor was taken from an adult in good health. The rearrangement joins TRBV7-3 to TRBJ2-5; the match to TRBD2 covers 14 bases. The CDR3 DNA is TGTGCCAGCAGCTTGGGACTAGCGGGGGTTGAGACCCAGTACTTC. Translated, it gives CASSLGLAGVETQYF.